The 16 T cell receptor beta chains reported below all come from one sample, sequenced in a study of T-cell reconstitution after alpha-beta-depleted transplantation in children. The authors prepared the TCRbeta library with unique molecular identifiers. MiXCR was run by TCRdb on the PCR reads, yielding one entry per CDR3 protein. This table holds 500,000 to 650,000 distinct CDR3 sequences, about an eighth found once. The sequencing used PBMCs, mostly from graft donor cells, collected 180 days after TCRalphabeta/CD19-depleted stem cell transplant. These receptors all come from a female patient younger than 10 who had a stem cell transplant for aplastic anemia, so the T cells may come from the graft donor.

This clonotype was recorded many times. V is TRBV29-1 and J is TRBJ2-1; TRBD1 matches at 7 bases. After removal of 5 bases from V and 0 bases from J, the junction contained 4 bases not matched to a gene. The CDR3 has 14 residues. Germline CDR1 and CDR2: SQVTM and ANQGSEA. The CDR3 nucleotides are TGCAGCGTTCCTGACAGGGTCTCCTACAATGAGCAGTTCTTC. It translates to CSVPDRVSYNEQFF.

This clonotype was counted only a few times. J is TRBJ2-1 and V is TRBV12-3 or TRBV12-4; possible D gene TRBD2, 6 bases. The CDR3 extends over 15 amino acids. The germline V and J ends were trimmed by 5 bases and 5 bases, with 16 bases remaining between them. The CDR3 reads CASSPSGLKHNEQFF. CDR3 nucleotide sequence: TGTGCCAGCAGTCCCTCGGGACTCAAACACAATGAGCAGTTCTTC.

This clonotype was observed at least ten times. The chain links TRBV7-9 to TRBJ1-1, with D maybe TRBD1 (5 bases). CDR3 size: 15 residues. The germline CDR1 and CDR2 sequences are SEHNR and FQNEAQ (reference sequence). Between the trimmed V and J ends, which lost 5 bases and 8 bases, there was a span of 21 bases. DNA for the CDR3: TGTGCCAGCAGCACCAGAGGGGAGCCGGGGATAGAAGCTTTCTTT. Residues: CASSTRGEPGIEAFF.

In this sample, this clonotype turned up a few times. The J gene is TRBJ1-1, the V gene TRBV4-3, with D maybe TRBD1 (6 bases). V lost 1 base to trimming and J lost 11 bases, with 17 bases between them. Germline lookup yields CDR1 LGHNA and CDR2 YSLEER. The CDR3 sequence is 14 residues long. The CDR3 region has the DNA TGCGCCAGCAGCCAAGGTGGCGAGTGGCAGGGGGCTTTCTTT. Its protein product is CASSQGGEWQGAFF.

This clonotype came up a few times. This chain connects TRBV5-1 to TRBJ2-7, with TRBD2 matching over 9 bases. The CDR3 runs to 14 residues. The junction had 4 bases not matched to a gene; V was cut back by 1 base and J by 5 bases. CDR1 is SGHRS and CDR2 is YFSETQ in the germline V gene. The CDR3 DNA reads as TGCGCCAGCAGCTTGATTAGCGGGGGCCACGAGCAGTACTTC. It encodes CASSLISGGHEQYF.

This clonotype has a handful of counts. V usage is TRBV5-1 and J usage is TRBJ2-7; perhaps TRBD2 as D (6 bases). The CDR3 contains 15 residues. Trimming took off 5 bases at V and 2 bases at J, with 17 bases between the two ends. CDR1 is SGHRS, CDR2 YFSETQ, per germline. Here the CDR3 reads CASSYLGGTTYEQYF. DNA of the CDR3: TGCGCCAGCAGTTACCTGGGGGGAACCACCTACGAGCAGTACTTC.

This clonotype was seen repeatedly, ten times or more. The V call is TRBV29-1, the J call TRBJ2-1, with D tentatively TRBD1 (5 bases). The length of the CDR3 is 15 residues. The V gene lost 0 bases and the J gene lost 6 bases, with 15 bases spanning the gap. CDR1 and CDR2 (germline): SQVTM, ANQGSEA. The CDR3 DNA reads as TGCAGCGTTGAAGATCGGGCAGGGCCTGGCAATGAGCAGTTCTTC. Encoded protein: CSVEDRAGPGNEQFF.

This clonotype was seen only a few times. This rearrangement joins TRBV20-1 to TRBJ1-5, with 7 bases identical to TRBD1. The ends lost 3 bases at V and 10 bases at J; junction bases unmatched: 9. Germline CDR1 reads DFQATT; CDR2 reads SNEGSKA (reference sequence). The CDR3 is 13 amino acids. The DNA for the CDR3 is TGCAGTGCTAGTTGGGAGGGGGCGGGTCCCCAGCATTTT. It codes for CSASWEGAGPQHF.

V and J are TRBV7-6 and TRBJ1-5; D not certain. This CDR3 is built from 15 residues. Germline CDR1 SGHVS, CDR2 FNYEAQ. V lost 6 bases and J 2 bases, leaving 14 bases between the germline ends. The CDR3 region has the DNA TGTGCCAGCAGTCGCAGTCCTAATCGCAATCAGCCCCAGCATTTT. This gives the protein CASSRSPNRNQPQHF.

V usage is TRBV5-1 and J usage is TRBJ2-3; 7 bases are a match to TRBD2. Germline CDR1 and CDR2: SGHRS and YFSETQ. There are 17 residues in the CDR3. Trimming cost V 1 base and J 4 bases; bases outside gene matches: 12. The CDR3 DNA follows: TGCGCCAGCAGCTTGTTAAACCCCGCGGGGGACCCAGATACGCAGTATTTT. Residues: CASSLLNPAGDPDTQYF.

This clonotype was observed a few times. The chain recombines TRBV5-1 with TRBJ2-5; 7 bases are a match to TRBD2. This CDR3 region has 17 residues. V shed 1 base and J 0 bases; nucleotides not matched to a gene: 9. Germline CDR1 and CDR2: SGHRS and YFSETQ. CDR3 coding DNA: TGCGCCAGCAGCTTGTCGTCTAGCGGATTGTACCAAGAGACCCAGTACTTC. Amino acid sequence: CASSLSSSGLYQETQYF.

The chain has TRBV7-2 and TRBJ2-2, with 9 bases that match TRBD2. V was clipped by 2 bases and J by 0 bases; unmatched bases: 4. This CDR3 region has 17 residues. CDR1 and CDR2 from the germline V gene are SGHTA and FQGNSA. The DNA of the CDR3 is TGTGCCAGCAGCTTACCTAGCGGGAATTCGAACACCGGGGAGCTGTTTTTT. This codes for CASSLPSGNSNTGELFF.

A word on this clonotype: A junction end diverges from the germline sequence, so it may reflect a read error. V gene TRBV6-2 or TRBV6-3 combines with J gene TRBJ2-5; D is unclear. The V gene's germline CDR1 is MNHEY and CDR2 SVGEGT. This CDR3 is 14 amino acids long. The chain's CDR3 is CASTYPEKRGTQYF. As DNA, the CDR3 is TGTGCCAGCACTTACCCCGAAAAGCGCGGGACCCAGTACTTC.

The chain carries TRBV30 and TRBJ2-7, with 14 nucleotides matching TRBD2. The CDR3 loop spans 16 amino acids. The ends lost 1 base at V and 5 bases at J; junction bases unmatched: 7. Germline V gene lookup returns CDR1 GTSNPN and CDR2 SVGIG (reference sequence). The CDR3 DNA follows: TGTGCCTGGAGTGATCCGGGACTAGCGGGAGTAGACGAGCAGTACTTC. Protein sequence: CAWSDPGLAGVDEQYF.

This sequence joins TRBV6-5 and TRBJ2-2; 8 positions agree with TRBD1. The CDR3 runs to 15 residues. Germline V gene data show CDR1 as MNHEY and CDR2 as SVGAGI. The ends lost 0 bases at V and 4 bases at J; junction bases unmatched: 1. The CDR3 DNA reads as TGTGCCAGCAGTTACTCCAGGGGGCCCACCGGGGAGCTGTTTTTT. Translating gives CASSYSRGPTGELFF.

For the CDR3, the DNA is TGCAGTGCTAGAGATCCCCCGGGACCCAGGGCAACTAATGAAAAACTGTTTTTT. Its translation: CSARDPPGPRATNEKLFF. The chain combines TRBV20-1 with TRBJ1-4, with D possibly being TRBD1 (5 bases). The germline gives CDR1 DFQATT, CDR2 SNEGSKA (reference sequence). V lost 0 bases to trimming and J lost 0 bases, with 17 bases between them. This CDR3 has 18 residues.